These T cell receptor beta chains were read from a single sample in a study of T-cell memory formation after mild COVID-19. One entry per CDR3 protein results from TCRdb running MiXCR on the 5' RACE reads. The table shows some 150,000 distinct CDR3 sequences, with 5.5% to 7% occurring only once. Sequenced input: PBMCs or a T cell subset sorted from them (not recorded which). The source of these receptors is an adult woman who had mild COVID-19 (a few samples of this study predate the infection). Cell type and time point are not known. The CDR3 runs from the conserved cysteine through the conserved F or W. A D gene is named only where the DNA matches it firmly. Clone size is not always given. Where it is, it says once, few, many or a class for expanded clones.

j_call v_call d_call clone_size cdr3_nt cdr3_aa
TRBJ2-1 TRBV5-1 NA NA TGCGCCAGCAGCTTGGAGCTCCAGGCGCAGTTCTTC CASSLELQAQFF
TRBJ2-1 TRBV15 NA many TGTGCCACCAGCAGGGGTCTATACAATGAGCAGTTCTTC CATSRGLYNEQFF
TRBJ2-1 TRBV14 TRBD2 NA TGTGCCAGCAGCCTACGACTAGCGGGCGACAATGAGCAGTTCTTC CASSLRLAGDNEQFF
TRBJ2-3 TRBV7-2 NA NA TGTGGAGTGGGCGGGCGCGGAGATACGCAGTATTTT CGVGGRGDTQYF
TRBJ2-3 TRBV3-1 TRBD2 few TGTGCCAGCAGCCAATGGACTAGCGGGAGCACCACAGATACGCAGTATTTT CASSQWTSGSTTDTQYF
TRBJ1-2 TRBV6-5 NA few TGTGCCAGCAGTTATCCGGGGCAGGGCTACACCTTC CASSYPGQGYTF
TRBJ2-1 TRBV10-3 NA many TGTGCCACCGGGACCAATGATCCAGTCTTCTTC CATGTNDPVFF
TRBJ2-3 TRBV20-1 NA many TGCAGTGCTAGAGGCGAGATTCGGGGCGCAGATACGCAGTATTTT CSARGEIRGADTQYF
TRBJ2-3 TRBV6-2/TRBV6-3 NA many TGTGCCAGCAGAAGGGACAGCACAGATACGCAGTATTTT CASRRDSTDTQYF
TRBJ1-1 TRBV5-4 TRBD1 many TGTGCCAGCAGCAGGACAGGGGTGGCTGAAGCTTTCTTT CASSRTGVAEAFF
TRBJ2-7 TRBV3-1 NA NA TGTGCCAGCAGCCAAGATCTACCTAGCAGATACGAGCAGTACTTC CASSQDLPSRYEQYF